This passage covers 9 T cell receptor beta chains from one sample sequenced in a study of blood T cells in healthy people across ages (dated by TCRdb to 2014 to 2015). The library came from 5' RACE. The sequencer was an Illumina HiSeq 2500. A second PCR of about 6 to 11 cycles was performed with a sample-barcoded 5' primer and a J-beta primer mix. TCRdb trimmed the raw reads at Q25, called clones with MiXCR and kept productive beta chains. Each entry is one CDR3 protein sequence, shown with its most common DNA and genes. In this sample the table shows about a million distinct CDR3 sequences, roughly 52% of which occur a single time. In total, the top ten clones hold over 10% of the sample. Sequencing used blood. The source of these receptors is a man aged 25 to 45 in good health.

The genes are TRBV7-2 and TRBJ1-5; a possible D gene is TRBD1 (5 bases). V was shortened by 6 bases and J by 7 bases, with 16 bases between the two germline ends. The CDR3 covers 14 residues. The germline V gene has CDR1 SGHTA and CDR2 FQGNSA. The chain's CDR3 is CASRDGAGGQPQHF. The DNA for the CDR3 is TGTGCCAGCAGGGACGGGGCAGGAGGACAGCCCCAGCATTTT.

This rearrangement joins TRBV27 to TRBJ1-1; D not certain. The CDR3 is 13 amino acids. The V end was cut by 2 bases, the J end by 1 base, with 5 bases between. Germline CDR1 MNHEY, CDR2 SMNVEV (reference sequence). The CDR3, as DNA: TGTGCCAGCAGTTTAAGGCGGAACACTGAAGCTTTCTTT. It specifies CASSLRRNTEAFF.

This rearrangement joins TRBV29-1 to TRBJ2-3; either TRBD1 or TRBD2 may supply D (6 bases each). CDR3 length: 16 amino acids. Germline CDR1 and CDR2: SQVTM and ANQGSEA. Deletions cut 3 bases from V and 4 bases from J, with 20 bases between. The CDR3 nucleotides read TGCAGCGTTGAGGGGGCTAGCGCCCCTGGGGCAGATACGCAGTATTTT. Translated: CSVEGASAPGADTQYF.

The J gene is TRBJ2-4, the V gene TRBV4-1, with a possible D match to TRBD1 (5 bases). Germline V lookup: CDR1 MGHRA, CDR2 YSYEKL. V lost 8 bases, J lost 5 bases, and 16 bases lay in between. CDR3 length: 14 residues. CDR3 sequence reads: CASSSFLTENIQYF. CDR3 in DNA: TGCGCCAGCTCCTCTTTCTTGACAGAAAACATTCAGTACTTC.

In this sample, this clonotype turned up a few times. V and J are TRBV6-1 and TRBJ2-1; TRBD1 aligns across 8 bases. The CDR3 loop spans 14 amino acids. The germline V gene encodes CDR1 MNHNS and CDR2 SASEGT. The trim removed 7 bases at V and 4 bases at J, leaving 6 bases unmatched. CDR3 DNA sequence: TGTGCCAGCAAGCACAGGGGGTCTTACAATGAGCAGTTCTTC. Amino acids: CASKHRGSYNEQFF.

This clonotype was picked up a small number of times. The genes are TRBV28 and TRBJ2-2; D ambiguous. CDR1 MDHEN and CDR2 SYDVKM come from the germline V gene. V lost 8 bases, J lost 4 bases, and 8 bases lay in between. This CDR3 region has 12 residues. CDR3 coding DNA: TGTGCCAGCTGCATAAGCACCGGGGAGCTGTTTTTT. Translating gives CASCISTGELFF.

Here the CDR3 reads CASGNRGINYGYTF. For the CDR3, the DNA is TGTGCCAGCGGGAACAGGGGGATTAACTATGGCTACACCTTC. The chain links TRBV6-1 to TRBJ1-2; 8 positions agree with TRBD1. Germline CDR1 and CDR2: MNHNS and SASEGT. Germline trimming cut 8 bases from V and 1 base from J; bases unmatched to any gene: 6. The CDR3 is 14 residues long.

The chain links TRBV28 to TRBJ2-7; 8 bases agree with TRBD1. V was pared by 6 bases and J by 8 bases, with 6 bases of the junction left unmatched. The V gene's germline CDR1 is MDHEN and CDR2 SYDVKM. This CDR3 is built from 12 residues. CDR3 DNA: TGTGCCAGCAGCCGACAGGGGCTAAAGCAGTACTTC. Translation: CASSRQGLKQYF.

The CDR3 loop is CATSGQGGAPSNYGYTF. DNA of the CDR3: TGTGCCACCAGTGGCCAGGGGGGAGCACCTTCTAACTATGGCTACACCTTC. The chain joins TRBV24-1 to TRBJ1-2, with TRBD1 identical over 7 bases. Trimming took 5 bases from V and 0 from J; bases not matched to a gene: 11. This CDR3 comprises 17 residues. Germline V gene data show CDR1 as KGHDR and CDR2 as SFDVKD.